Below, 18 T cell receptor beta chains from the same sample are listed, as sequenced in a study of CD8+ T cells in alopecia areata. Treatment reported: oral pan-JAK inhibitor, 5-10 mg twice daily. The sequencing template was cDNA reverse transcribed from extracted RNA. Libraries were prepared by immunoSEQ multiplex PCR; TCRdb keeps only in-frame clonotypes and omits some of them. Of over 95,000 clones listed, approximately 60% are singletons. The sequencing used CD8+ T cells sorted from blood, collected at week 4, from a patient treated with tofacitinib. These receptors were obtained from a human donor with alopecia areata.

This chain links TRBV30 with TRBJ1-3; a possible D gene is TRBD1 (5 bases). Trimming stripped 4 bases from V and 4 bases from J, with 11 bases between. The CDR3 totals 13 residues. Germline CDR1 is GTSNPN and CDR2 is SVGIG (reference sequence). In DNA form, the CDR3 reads TGTGCCTGGACGGCAGGGCCGGGAAACACCATATATTTT. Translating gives CAWTAGPGNTIYF.

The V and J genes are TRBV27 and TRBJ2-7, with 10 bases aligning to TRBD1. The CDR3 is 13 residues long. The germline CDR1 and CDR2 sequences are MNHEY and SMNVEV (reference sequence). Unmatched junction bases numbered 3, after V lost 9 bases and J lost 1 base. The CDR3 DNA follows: TGTGCCAGTGGGACAGGGGCTTCCTACGAGCAGTACTTC. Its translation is CASGTGASYEQYF.

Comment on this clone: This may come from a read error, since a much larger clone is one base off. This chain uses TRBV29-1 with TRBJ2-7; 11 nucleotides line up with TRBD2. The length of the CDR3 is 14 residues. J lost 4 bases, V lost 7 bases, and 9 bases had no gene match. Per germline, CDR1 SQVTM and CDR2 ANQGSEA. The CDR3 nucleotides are TGCAGCGCCACTACTAGCGGGGGTGGTTACGAGCAGTACTTC. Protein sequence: CSATTSGGGYEQYF.

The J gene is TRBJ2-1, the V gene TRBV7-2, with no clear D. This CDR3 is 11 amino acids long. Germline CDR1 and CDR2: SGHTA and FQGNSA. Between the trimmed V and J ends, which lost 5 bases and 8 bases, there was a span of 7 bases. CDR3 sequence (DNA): TGTGCCAGCAGCGATCCGCATGAGCAGTTCTTC. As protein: CASSDPHEQFF.

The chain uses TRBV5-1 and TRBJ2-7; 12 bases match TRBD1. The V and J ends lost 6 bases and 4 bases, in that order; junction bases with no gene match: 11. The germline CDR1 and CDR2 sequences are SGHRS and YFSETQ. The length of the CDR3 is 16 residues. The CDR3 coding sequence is TGCGCCAGCACGTATCGAGGGACAGGGGGCACGTACGAGCAGTACTTC. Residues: CASTYRGTGGTYEQYF.

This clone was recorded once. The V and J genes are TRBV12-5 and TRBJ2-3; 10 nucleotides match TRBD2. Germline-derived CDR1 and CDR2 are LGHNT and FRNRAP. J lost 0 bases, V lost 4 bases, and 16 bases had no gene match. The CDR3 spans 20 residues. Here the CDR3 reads CASGSLLSGTSVPSTDTQYF. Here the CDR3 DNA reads TGTGCTAGTGGTTCCCTTCTCTCCGGGACTAGCGTACCTAGCACAGATACGCAGTATTTT.

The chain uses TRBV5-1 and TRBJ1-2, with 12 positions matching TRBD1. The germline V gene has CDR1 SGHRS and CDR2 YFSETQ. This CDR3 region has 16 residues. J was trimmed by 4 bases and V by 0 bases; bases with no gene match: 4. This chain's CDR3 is CASSLDGTGGPYGYTF. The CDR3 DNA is TGCGCCAGCAGCTTGGACGGGACAGGGGGCCCCTATGGCTACACCTTC.

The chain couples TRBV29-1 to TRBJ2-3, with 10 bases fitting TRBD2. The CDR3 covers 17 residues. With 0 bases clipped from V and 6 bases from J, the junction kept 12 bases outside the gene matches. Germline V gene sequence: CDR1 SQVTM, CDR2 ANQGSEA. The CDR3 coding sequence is TGCAGCGTTGAAGACCCCTCAGCGGGGGGGCTTTCGGATACGCAGTATTTT. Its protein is CSVEDPSAGGLSDTQYF.

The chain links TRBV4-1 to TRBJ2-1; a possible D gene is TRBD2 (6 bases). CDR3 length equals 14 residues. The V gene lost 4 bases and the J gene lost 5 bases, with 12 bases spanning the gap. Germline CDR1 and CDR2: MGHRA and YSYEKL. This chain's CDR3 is CASSLWGDHNEQFF. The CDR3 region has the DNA TGCGCCAGCAGCCTCTGGGGGGACCACAATGAGCAGTTCTTC.

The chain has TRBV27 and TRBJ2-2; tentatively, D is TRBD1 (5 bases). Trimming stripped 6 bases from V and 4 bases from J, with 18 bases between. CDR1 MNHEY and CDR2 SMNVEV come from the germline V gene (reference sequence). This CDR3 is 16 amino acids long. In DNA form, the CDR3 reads TGTGCCAGCAGCTTAGGGTTTGCGCAGGGCACCGGGGAGCTGTTTTTT. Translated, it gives CASSLGFAQGTGELFF.

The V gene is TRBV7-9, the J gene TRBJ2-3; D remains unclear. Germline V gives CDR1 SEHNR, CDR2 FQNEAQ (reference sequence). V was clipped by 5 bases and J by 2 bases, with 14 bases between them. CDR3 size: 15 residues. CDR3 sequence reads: CASSPTVQTTDTQYF. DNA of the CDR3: TGTGCCAGCAGCCCAACCGTACAGACCACAGATACGCAGTATTTT.

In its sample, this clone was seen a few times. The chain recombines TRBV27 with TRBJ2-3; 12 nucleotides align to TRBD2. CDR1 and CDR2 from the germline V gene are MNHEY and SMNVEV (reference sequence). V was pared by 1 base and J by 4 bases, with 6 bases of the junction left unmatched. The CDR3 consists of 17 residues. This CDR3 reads CASSLYQTSGGSDTQYF. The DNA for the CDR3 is TGTGCCAGCAGTTTATACCAGACTAGCGGGGGATCAGATACGCAGTATTTT.

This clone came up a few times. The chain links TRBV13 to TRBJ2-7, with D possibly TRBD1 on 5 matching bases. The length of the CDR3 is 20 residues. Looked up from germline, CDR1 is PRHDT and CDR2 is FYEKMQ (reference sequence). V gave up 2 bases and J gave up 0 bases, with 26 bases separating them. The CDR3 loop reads CASSLLTRPGPLLTSYEQYF. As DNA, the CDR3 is TGTGCCAGCAGCTTATTAACCCGGCCAGGGCCTTTGCTCACCTCCTACGAGCAGTACTTC.

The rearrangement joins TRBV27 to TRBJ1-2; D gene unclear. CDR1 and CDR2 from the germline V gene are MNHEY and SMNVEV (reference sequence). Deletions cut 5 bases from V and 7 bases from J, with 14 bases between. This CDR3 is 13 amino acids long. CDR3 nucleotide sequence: TGTGCCAGCAGTCCCATCGGTGTAAGTGGCTACACCTTC. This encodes CASSPIGVSGYTF.

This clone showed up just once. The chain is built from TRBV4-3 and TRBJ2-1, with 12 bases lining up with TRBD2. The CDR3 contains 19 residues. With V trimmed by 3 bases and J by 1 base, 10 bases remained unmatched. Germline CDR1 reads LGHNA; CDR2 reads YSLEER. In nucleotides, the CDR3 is TGCGCCAGCAGCCACACACTAGCGGGAGGAGTCAAATCCTACAATGAGCAGTTCTTC. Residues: CASSHTLAGGVKSYNEQFF.

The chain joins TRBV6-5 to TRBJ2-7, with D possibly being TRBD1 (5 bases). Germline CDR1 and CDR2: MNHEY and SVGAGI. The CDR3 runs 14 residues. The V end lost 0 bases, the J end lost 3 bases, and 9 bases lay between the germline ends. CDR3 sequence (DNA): TGTGCCAGCAGTTACTCGAGTACAGGCTACGAGCAGTACTTC. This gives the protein CASSYSSTGYEQYF.

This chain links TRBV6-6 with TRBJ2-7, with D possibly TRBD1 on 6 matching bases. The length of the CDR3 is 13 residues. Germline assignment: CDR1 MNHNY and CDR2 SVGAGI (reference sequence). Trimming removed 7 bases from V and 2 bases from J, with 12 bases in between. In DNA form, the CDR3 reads TGTGCCAGCACTTGGGACACTACCTACGAGCAGTACTTC. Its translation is CASTWDTTYEQYF.

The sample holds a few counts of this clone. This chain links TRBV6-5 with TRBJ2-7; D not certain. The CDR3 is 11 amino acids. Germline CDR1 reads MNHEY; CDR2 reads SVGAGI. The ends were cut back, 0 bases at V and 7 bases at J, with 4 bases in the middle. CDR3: CASSYSREQYF. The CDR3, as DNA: TGTGCCAGCAGTTACTCGCGAGAGCAGTACTTC.